The 30 T cell receptor beta chains reported below all come from one sample, sequenced in a study of CD8 T cells in ankylosing spondylitis. TCRdb re-called the 5' RACE reads with MiXCR, one entry per CDR3 protein. The table lists about 42,000 distinct CDR3 sequences, under 5% of them singletons. The sequenced material came from blood, either unsorted or a sorted T cell fraction (not recorded which). The receptors stem from a female donor with ankylosing spondylitis or in good health (not recorded which).

This clonotype came up many times. CDR3 sequence (DNA): TGTGCCAGCAGCGTAGAAACAGGGTCGAACTATGGCTACACCTTC. Encoded protein: CASSVETGSNYGYTF. The chain joins TRBV9 to TRBJ1-2; a weak D match, TRBD1 (6 bases). The CDR3 loop spans 15 amino acids. Germline-derived CDR1 and CDR2 are SGDLS and YYNGEE. Trimming took 0 bases from V and 2 from J, leaving 11 bases between them.

The table lists this clonotype with many counts. V gene TRBV9 combines with J gene TRBJ1-2; TRBD1 agrees at 8 bases. Germline V lookup: CDR1 SGDLS, CDR2 YYNGEE. The CDR3 consists of 14 residues. Trimming cost V 0 bases and J 6 bases; bases outside gene matches: 4. The CDR3 protein is CASSVVGTGDGYTF. The CDR3 DNA reads TGTGCCAGCAGCGTAGTAGGGACAGGAGATGGCTACACCTTC. Full variable domain (rest looked up from reference TRBV9 and TRBJ1-2): DSGVTQTPKHLITATGQRVTLRCSPRSGDLSVYWYQQSLDQGLQFLIQYYNGEERAKGNILERFSAQQFPDLHSELNLSSLELGDSALYFCASSVVGTGDGYTFGSGTRLTVV.

This clonotype has ten or more counts. V and J are TRBV9 and TRBJ2-6; D unresolved. Per the germline V gene, CDR1 is SGDLS and CDR2 is YYNGEE. CDR3 length: 16 amino acids. V was clipped by 0 bases and J by 4 bases, with 11 bases between them. The CDR3 region has the DNA TGTGCCAGCAGCGTAGAAGGCTCCGTGGGGGCCAACGTCCTGACTTTC. It translates to CASSVEGSVGANVLTF. Combining the CDR3 with reference TRBV9 and TRBJ2-6 gives the whole variable domain DSGVTQTPKHLITATGQRVTLRCSPRSGDLSVYWYQQSLDQGLQFLIQYYNGEERAKGNILERFSAQQFPDLHSELNLSSLELGDSALYFCASSVEGSVGANVLTFGAGSRLTVL.

This clonotype was recorded at least ten times. This rearrangement joins TRBV9 to TRBJ2-7, with D uncertain. The V end was cut by 2 bases, the J end by 3 bases, with 9 bases between. This CDR3 spans 13 amino acids. Germline assignment: CDR1 SGDLS and CDR2 YYNGEE. CDR3 in DNA: TGTGCCAGCAGCGTGGGTTTAGGCTACGAGCAGTACTTC. This translates into CASSVGLGYEQYF.

In this sample, this clonotype turned up many times. V usage is TRBV9 and J usage is TRBJ2-1; D is perhaps TRBD2 (7 bases). Germline CDR1 is SGDLS and CDR2 is YYNGEE. Deletions cut 5 bases from V and 9 bases from J, with 18 bases between. CDR3 size: 14 residues. In DNA form, the CDR3 reads TGTGCCAGCAGACCTTCCGGGGGGCCTGGTGAGCAGTTCTTC. It translates to CASRPSGGPGEQFF.

This clonotype was detected many times. The V gene is TRBV9, the J gene TRBJ1-6; D is ambiguous. V gave up 2 bases and J gave up 7 bases, with 13 bases separating them. The CDR3 runs 15 residues. Germline lookup yields CDR1 SGDLS and CDR2 YYNGEE. The CDR3 region has the DNA TGTGCCAGCAGCGTGATAGGGCAGGTCAATTCACCCCTCCACTTT. Translation gives CASSVIGQVNSPLHF.

There are many counts of this clonotype. The chain joins TRBV9 to TRBJ2-2; D ambiguous. Germline values: CDR1 SGDLS, CDR2 YYNGEE. Trimming removed 0 bases from V and 1 base from J, with 10 bases in between. The CDR3 is made up of 16 amino acids. The CDR3 here is CASSVGADMNTGELFF. CDR3 in DNA: TGTGCCAGCAGCGTAGGTGCTGATATGAACACCGGGGAGCTGTTTTTT.

This clonotype was detected many times. The chain couples TRBV9 to TRBJ2-7, with 8 bases that match TRBD1. Losses at the gene ends were 2 bases for V and 5 bases for J; bases not matched to a gene: 3. Germline V lookup: CDR1 SGDLS, CDR2 YYNGEE. The CDR3 consists of 13 residues. CDR3 in amino acids: CASSVGQVDEQYF. The CDR3 DNA is TGTGCCAGCAGCGTGGGACAGGTCGACGAGCAGTACTTC.

Ten or more counts support this clonotype. The gene calls are TRBV9 and TRBJ2-5, with TRBD1 as a possible D gene (6 bases). This CDR3 has 17 residues. Per germline, CDR1 SGDLS and CDR2 YYNGEE. The V and J ends lost 0 bases and 1 base respectively, with 16 bases between them. The CDR3 DNA sequence: TGTGCCAGCAGCGTAGATGCTAGGACAGCCCTCCAAGAGACCCAGTACTTC. Translating gives CASSVDARTALQETQYF.

This clonotype was found many times. The chain combines TRBV9 with TRBJ2-3; D might be TRBD2 (7 bases). Per germline, CDR1 SGDLS and CDR2 YYNGEE. The CDR3 covers 14 residues. V was clipped by 4 bases and J by 8 bases, with 17 bases between them. The CDR3 region has the DNA TGTGCCAGCAGCACCAGAGGGGGGGACGGTACGCAGTATTTT. Translating it yields CASSTRGGDGTQYF.

This clonotype was counted ten times or more. The chain combines TRBV9 with TRBJ2-7; D tentatively reads TRBD1 or TRBD2 (5 bases each). V lost 3 bases and J 0 bases, leaving 13 bases between the germline ends. Germline V gene data show CDR1 as SGDLS and CDR2 as YYNGEE. The CDR3 contains 15 residues. The CDR3 DNA sequence: TGTGCCAGCAGCGCAGGGTGGGGGTCCTCCTACGAGCAGTACTTC. This translates into CASSAGWGSSYEQYF. Looking up the rest from reference TRBV9 and TRBJ2-7 gives the full variable domain: DSGVTQTPKHLITATGQRVTLRCSPRSGDLSVYWYQQSLDQGLQFLIQYYNGEERAKGNILERFSAQQFPDLHSELNLSSLELGDSALYFCASSAGWGSSYEQYFGPGTRLTVT.

This clonotype was observed at least ten times. The rearrangement links TRBV9 to TRBJ2-1; TRBD1 agrees at 8 bases. This CDR3 spans 15 amino acids. Trimming cost V 0 bases and J 5 bases; bases outside gene matches: 4. CDR1 and CDR2 from the germline V gene are SGDLS and YYNGEE. The CDR3 is CASSVAGTGDNEQFF. CDR3 sequence (DNA): TGTGCCAGCAGCGTAGCCGGGACAGGTGACAATGAGCAGTTCTTC.

This clonotype was observed many times. This chain links TRBV9 with TRBJ1-6; the D is unclear. Germline assignment: CDR1 SGDLS and CDR2 YYNGEE. The CDR3 runs to 15 residues. V shed 0 bases and J shed 10 bases, with 14 bases lying between them. The chain's CDR3 is CASSVEANRRSPLHF. For the CDR3, the DNA is TGTGCCAGCAGCGTAGAAGCCAATAGAAGGTCACCCCTCCACTTT.

There are many counts of this clonotype. The chain joins TRBV9 to TRBJ1-6, with D maybe TRBD1 (6 bases). The CDR3 consists of 15 residues. Germline V gene data show CDR1 as SGDLS and CDR2 as YYNGEE. The V end was cut by 4 bases, the J end by 4 bases, with 12 bases between. The CDR3 nucleotides are TGTGCCAGCAGCCCGGACAGTGGATATAATTCACCCCTCCACTTT. This gives the protein CASSPDSGYNSPLHF.

Ten or more counts support this clonotype. The chain is built from TRBV9 and TRBJ2-3; no clear D. There are 16 residues in the CDR3. Trimming removed 2 bases from V and 6 bases from J, with 19 bases in between. Looked up from germline, CDR1 is SGDLS and CDR2 is YYNGEE. The CDR3 DNA reads as TGTGCCAGCAGCGTGACCGGCTCCCTAGAGGAGGATACGCAGTATTTT. This encodes CASSVTGSLEEDTQYF. Looking up the rest from reference TRBV9 and TRBJ2-3 gives the full variable domain: DSGVTQTPKHLITATGQRVTLRCSPRSGDLSVYWYQQSLDQGLQFLIQYYNGEERAKGNILERFSAQQFPDLHSELNLSSLELGDSALYFCASSVTGSLEEDTQYFGPGTRLTVL.

In its sample, this clonotype was seen a few times. The chain combines TRBV9 with TRBJ1-2; possible D gene TRBD1, 5 bases. This CDR3 is built from 16 residues. Trimming pared 2 bases from V and 8 bases from J, leaving 22 bases between. Germline-derived CDR1 and CDR2 are SGDLS and YYNGEE. CDR3 protein: CASSVDTGLGISGYTF. The CDR3 DNA reads TGTGCCAGCAGCGTGGATACGGGGCTCGGGATTAGCGGCTACACCTTC.

The table lists this clonotype with many counts. The J gene is TRBJ2-1, the V gene TRBV9, with D possibly being TRBD2 (6 bases). The CDR3 is 19 residues long. Germline CDR1 and CDR2: SGDLS and YYNGEE. V lost 5 bases and J lost 6, with 30 bases in between. CDR3 sequence reads: CASSPRGIGLLQEGNEQFF. The CDR3 region has the DNA TGTGCCAGCAGTCCCCGGGGGATTGGTCTCCTACAGGAGGGCAATGAGCAGTTCTTC.

This clonotype was seen repeatedly, ten times or more. This chain joins TRBV9 and TRBJ2-1, with 8 bases lining up with TRBD2. The CDR3 spans 17 residues. Germline V lookup: CDR1 SGDLS, CDR2 YYNGEE. V was clipped by 4 bases and J by 1 base; unmatched bases: 10. In DNA form, the CDR3 reads TGTGCCAGCAGCCCTAAGGGACTAGTCAGTTCCTACAATGAGCAGTTCTTC. It encodes CASSPKGLVSSYNEQFF.

This clonotype occurred many times. In nucleotides, the CDR3 is TGTGCCAGCAGCCAACCACTTAGGGCTAGCGGGGCCAATGAGCAGTTCTTC. Translating it yields CASSQPLRASGANEQFF. The gene calls are TRBV9 and TRBJ2-1, with 9 positions matching TRBD2. Germline assignment: CDR1 SGDLS and CDR2 YYNGEE. The CDR3 sequence is 17 residues long. With V trimmed by 4 bases and J by 6 bases, 14 bases remained unmatched.

This clonotype was counted many times. V gene TRBV9 combines with J gene TRBJ1-4; a weak D match, TRBD1 (6 bases). The CDR3 length is 12 residues. Trimming stripped 4 bases from V and 13 bases from J, with 14 bases between. The germline V gene has CDR1 SGDLS and CDR2 YYNGEE. This CDR3 reads CASSPNGQLLFF. The CDR3 bases are TGTGCCAGCAGCCCTAACGGACAGTTACTGTTTTTT.

In this sample, this clonotype turned up many times. The rearrangement links TRBV9 to TRBJ2-2; the D is unclear. The CDR3 runs to 13 residues. V lost 1 base, J lost 7 bases, and 8 bases lay in between. Per germline, CDR1 SGDLS and CDR2 YYNGEE. The CDR3 loop reads CASSVSHGGELFF. CDR3 nucleotides: TGTGCCAGCAGCGTATCACACGGCGGGGAGCTGTTTTTT.

This clonotype occurred many times. The V call is TRBV9, the J call TRBJ1-6; TRBD1 agrees at 7 bases. V dropped 0 bases and J dropped 3; count of bases not matched to a gene: 0. The CDR3 consists of 15 residues. CDR1 SGDLS and CDR2 YYNGEE come from the germline V gene. The CDR3 DNA reads TGTGCCAGCAGCGTAGCAGGGGGCTATAATTCACCCCTCCACTTT. This encodes CASSVAGGYNSPLHF.

This clonotype was picked up many times. The chain uses TRBV9 and TRBJ1-1; perhaps TRBD1 as D (5 bases). CDR3 size: 15 residues. V was shortened by 4 bases and J by 6 bases, with 19 bases between the two germline ends. Per the germline V gene, CDR1 is SGDLS and CDR2 is YYNGEE. This CDR3 reads CASSPRGGAGAEAFF. The DNA of the CDR3 is TGTGCCAGCAGCCCTCGGGGAGGGGCCGGCGCTGAAGCTTTCTTT.

The gene calls are TRBV9 and TRBJ1-1; D ambiguous. CDR1 and CDR2 from the germline V gene are SGDLS and YYNGEE. There are 15 residues in the CDR3. Trimming stripped 0 bases from V and 0 bases from J, with 9 bases between. The DNA of the CDR3 is TGTGCCAGCAGCGTAGTCCCCACAGTGAACACTGAAGCTTTCTTT. This translates into CASSVVPTVNTEAFF.

In this sample, this clonotype turned up many times. CDR3 in DNA: TGTGCCAGCAGCGTAGCGGAGATCGCAAGCTCCTACGAGCAGTACTTC. It yields the protein CASSVAEIASSYEQYF. V is TRBV9 and J is TRBJ2-7; D uncertain. This CDR3 is 16 amino acids long. V was pared by 0 bases and J by 0 bases, with 13 bases between. Germline lookup yields CDR1 SGDLS and CDR2 YYNGEE.

The table lists this clonotype with a few counts. J is TRBJ2-1 and V is TRBV9; weak D call: TRBD1 (6 bases). V lost 4 bases and J 0 bases, leaving 17 bases between the germline ends. Germline values: CDR1 SGDLS, CDR2 YYNGEE. The CDR3 is 17 residues long. For the CDR3, the DNA is TGTGCCAGCAGCCCAGCAAGGGGGACGAGCTCCTACAATGAGCAGTTCTTC. It encodes CASSPARGTSSYNEQFF.

This clonotype was seen many times. The chain combines TRBV9 with TRBJ2-1; no firm D call. The CDR3 sequence is 15 residues long. Germline assignment: CDR1 SGDLS and CDR2 YYNGEE. V was cut by 0 bases and J by 5 bases, with 12 bases left in between. The CDR3 region has the DNA TGTGCCAGCAGCGTAGAGACAAGACGGGACAATGAGCAGTTCTTC. Protein sequence: CASSVETRRDNEQFF.

This clonotype was seen repeatedly, ten times or more. V is TRBV9 and J is TRBJ2-2, with D perhaps TRBD1 (5 bases). This CDR3 comprises 16 residues. The germline V gene encodes CDR1 SGDLS and CDR2 YYNGEE. The V gene lost 4 bases and the J gene lost 2 bases, with 15 bases spanning the gap. The CDR3 region has the DNA TGTGCCAGCAGCCCTGGACACCACTTCAACACCGGGGAGCTGTTTTTT. Translation: CASSPGHHFNTGELFF.

By sample share, this clonotype is medium-sized. This chain uses TRBV9 with TRBJ2-3; either TRBD1 or TRBD2 may supply D (7 bases each). Germline V gives CDR1 SGDLS, CDR2 YYNGEE. Trimming took 4 bases from V and 3 from J, leaving 21 bases between them. This CDR3 has 17 amino acids. In DNA, the CDR3 is TGTGCCAGCAGCTCCAGGGGGGGGGATATGGGGACAGATACGCAGTATTTT. The encoded protein is CASSSRGGDMGTDTQYF.

There are many counts of this clonotype. V and J are TRBV9 and TRBJ2-7, with 8 bases matching TRBD1. This CDR3 spans 14 amino acids. The J segment lost 3 bases and the V segment lost 4 bases, leaving 6 bases of the junction unmatched. Germline CDR1 reads SGDLS; CDR2 reads YYNGEE. The CDR3 DNA follows: TGTGCCAGCAGCATCGGACAGGGAAACTACGAGCAGTACTTC. Amino acids: CASSIGQGNYEQYF.